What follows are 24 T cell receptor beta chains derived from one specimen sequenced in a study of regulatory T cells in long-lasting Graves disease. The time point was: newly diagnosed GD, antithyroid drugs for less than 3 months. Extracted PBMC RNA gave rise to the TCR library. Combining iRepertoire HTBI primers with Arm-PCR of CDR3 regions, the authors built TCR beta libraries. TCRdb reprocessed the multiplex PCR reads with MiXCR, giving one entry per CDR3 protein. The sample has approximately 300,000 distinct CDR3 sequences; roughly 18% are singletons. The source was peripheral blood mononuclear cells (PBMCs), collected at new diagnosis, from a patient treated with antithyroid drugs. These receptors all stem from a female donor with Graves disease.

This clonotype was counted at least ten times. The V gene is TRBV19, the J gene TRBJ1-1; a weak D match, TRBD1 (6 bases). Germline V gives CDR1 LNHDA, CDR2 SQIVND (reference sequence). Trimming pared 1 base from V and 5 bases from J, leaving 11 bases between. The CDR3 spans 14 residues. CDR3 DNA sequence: TGTGCCAGTAGTATAGTTCAGGGGAAGACTGAAGCTTTCTTT. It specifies CASSIVQGKTEAFF.

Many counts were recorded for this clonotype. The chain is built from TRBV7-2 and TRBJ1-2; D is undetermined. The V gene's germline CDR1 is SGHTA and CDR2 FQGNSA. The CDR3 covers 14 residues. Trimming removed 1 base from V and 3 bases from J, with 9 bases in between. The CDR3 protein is CASSLGQADYGYTF. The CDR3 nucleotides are TGTGCCAGCAGCTTAGGGCAGGCCGACTATGGCTACACCTTC.

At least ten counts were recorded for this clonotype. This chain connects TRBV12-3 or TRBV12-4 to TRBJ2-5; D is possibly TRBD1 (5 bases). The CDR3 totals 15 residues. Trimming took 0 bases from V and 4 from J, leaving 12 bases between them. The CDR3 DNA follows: TGTGCCAGCAGTTTAGCCCAGGGCCTCGGAGAGACCCAGTACTTC. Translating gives CASSLAQGLGETQYF.

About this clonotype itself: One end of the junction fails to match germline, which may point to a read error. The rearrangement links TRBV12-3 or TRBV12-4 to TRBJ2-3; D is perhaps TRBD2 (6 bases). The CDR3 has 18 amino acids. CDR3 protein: CANSSAQGGGRDTDTQYF. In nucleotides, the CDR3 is TGTGCCAACAGTTCGGCGCAGGGAGGAGGGCGTGACACAGATACGCAGTATTTT.

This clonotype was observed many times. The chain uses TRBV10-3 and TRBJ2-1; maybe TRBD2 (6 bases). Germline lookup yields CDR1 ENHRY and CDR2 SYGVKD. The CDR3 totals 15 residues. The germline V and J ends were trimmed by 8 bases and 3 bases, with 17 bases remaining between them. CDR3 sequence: CAIASPGVNYNEQFF. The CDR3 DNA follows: TGTGCCATCGCAAGTCCGGGAGTGAACTACAATGAGCAGTTCTTC.

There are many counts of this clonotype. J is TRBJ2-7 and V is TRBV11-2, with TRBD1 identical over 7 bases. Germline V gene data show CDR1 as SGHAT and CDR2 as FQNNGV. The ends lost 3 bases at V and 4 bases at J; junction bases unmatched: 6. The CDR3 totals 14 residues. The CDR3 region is CASSFRQGPYEQYF. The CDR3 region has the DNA TGTGCCAGCAGCTTTAGACAGGGCCCTTACGAGCAGTACTTC. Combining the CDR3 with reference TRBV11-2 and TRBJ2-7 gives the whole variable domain EAGVAQSPRYKIIEKRQSVAFWCNPISGHATLYWYQQILGQGPKLLIQFQNNGVVDDSQLPKDRFSAERLKGVDSTLKIQPAKLEDSAVYLCASSFRQGPYEQYFGPGTRLTVT.

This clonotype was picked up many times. The CDR3 sequence is CASSLGVEGNTIYF. CDR3 nucleotides: TGTGCCAGCAGCTTAGGCGTGGAAGGAAACACCATATATTTT. This chain links TRBV11-2 with TRBJ1-3; D remains ambiguous. The V end lost 1 base, the J end lost 4 bases, and 8 bases lay between the germline ends. CDR3 size: 14 residues. The germline V gene has CDR1 SGHAT and CDR2 FQNNGV.

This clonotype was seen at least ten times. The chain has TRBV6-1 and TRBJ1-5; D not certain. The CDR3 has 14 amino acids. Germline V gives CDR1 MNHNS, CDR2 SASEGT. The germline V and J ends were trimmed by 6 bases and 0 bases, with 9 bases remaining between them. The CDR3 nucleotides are TGTGCCAGCAGAACCCCAGGTAGCAATCAGCCCCAGCATTTT. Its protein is CASRTPGSNQPQHF.

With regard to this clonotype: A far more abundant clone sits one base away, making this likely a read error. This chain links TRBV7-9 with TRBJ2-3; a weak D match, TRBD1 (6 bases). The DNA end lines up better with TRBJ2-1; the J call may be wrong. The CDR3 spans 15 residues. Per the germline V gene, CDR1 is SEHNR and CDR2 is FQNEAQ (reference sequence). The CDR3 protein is CASSGRTEAANEQFF. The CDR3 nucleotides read TGTGCCAGCAGCGGACGGACAGAGGCAGCAAATGAGCAGTTCTTC.

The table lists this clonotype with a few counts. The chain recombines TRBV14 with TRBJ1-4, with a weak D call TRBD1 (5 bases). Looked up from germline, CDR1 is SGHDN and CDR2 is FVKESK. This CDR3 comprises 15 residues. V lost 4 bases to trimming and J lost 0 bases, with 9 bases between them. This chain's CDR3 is CASSRQLTTNEKLFF. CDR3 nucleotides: TGTGCCAGCAGCCGACAGCTTACAACTAATGAAAAACTGTTTTTT.

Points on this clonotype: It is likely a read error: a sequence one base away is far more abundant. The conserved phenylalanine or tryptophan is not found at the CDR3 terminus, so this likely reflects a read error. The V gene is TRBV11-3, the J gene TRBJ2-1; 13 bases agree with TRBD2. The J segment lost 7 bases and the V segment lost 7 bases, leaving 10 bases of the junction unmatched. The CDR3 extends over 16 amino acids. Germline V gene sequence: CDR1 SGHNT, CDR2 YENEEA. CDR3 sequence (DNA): TGTGCCAGCACCCCCAGGACTAGCGGGAGTTTGAATGAGCAGTTCCTC. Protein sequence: CASTPRTSGSLNEQFL.

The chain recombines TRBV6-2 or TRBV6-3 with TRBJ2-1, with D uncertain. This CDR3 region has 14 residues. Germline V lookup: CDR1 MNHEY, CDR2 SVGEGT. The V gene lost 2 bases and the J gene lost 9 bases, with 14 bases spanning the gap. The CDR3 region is CASSYQSARLEQFF. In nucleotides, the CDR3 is TGTGCCAGCAGTTACCAGTCTGCTCGTCTTGAGCAGTTCTTC.

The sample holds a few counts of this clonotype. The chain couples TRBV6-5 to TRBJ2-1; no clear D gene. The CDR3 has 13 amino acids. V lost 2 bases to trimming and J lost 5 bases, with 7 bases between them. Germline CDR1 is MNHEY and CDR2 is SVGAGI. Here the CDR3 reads CASSYTADNEQFF. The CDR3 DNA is TGTGCCAGCAGTTACACAGCCGACAATGAGCAGTTCTTC.

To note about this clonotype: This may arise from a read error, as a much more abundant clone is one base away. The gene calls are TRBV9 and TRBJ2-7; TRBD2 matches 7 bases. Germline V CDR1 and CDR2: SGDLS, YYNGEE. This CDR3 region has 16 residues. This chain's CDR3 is CVSSVEGSGPLDEQYF. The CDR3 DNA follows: TGTGTCAGCAGCGTAGAAGGTAGCGGGCCCCTGGACGAGCAGTACTTC.

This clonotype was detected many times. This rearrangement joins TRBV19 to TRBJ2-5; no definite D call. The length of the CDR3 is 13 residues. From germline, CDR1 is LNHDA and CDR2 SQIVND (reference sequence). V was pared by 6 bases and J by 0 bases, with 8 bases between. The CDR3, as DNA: TGTGCCAGTAGGACCAACAACCAAGAGACCCAGTACTTC. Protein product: CASRTNNQETQYF. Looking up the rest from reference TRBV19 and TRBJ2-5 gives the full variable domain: DGGITQSPKYLFRKEGQNVTLSCEQNLNHDAMYWYRQDPGQGLRLIYYSQIVNDFQKGDIAEGYSVSREKKESFPLTVTSAQKNPTAFYLCASRTNNQETQYFGPGTRLLVL.

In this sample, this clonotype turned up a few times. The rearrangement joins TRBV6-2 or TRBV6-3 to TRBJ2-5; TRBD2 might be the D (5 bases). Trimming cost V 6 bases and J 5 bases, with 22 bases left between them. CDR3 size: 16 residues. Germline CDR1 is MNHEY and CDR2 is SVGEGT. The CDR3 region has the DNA TGTGCCAGCAGACCACTCCCATTCGGGAACCGGGAGACCCAGTACTTC. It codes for CASRPLPFGNRETQYF.

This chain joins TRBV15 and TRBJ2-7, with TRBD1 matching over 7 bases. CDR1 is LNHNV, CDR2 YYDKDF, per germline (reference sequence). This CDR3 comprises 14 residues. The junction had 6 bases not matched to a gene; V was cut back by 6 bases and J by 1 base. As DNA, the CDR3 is TGTGCCACCAGTGTGACAGGGTTATCCTACGAGCAGTACTTC. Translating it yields CATSVTGLSYEQYF.

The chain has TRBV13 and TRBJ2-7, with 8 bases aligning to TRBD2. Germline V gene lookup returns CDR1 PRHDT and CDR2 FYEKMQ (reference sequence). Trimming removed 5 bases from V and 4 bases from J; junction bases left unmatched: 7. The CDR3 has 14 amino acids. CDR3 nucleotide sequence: TGTGCCAGCAGCCGTCTACTAGCGGCTTACGAGCAGTACTTC. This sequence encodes CASSRLLAAYEQYF.

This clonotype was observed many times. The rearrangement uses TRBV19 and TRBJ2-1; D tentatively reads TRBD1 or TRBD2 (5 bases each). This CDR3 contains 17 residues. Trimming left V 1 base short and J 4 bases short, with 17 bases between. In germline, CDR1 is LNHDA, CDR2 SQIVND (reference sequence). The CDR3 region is CASSIVSTGPNYNEQFF. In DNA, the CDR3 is TGTGCCAGTAGTATAGTTTCGACGGGGCCTAATTACAATGAGCAGTTCTTC.

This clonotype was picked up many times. The CDR3 sequence: CAISESSGFYGYTF. DNA of the CDR3: TGTGCCATCAGTGAGTCGAGCGGGTTTTATGGCTACACCTTC. The chain recombines TRBV10-3 with TRBJ1-2; D remains ambiguous. Trimming cost V 0 bases and J 5 bases, with 10 bases left between them. CDR1 and CDR2 from the germline V gene are ENHRY and SYGVKD. The CDR3 is made up of 14 amino acids.

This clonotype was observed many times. In nucleotides, the CDR3 is TGTGCCAGCAGTGAAGGACAAGATGGCTACACCTTC. It specifies CASSEGQDGYTF. The chain combines TRBV25-1 with TRBJ1-2, with D maybe TRBD1 (5 bases). The germline V gene encodes CDR1 MGHDK and CDR2 SYGVNS. Trimming took off 2 bases at V and 6 bases at J, with 7 bases between the two ends. CDR3 length: 12 amino acids.

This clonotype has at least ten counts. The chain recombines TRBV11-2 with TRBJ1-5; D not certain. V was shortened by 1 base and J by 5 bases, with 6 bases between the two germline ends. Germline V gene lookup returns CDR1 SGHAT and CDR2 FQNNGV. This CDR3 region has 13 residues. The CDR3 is CASSLGLDQPQHF. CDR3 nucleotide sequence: TGTGCCAGCAGCTTAGGTCTGGATCAGCCCCAGCATTTT.

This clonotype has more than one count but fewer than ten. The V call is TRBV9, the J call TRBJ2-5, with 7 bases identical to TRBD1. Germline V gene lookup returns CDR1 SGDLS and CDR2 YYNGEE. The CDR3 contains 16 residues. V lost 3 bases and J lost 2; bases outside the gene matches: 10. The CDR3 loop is CASSGHRGTEQETQYF. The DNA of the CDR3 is TGTGCCAGCAGCGGACACAGGGGTACAGAACAAGAGACCCAGTACTTC. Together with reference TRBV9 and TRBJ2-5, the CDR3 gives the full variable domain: DSGVTQTPKHLITATGQRVTLRCSPRSGDLSVYWYQQSLDQGLQFLIQYYNGEERAKGNILERFSAQQFPDLHSELNLSSLELGDSALYFCASSGHRGTEQETQYFGPGTRLLVL.

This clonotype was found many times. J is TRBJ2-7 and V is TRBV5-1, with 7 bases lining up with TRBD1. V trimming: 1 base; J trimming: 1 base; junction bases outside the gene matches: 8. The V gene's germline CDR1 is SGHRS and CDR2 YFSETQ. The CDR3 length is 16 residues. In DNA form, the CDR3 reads TGCGCCAGCAGCTTGTGGGTATGGGACAGATCCTACGAGCAGTACTTC. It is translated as CASSLWVWDRSYEQYF. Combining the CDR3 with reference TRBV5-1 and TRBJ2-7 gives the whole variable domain KAGVTQTPRYLIKTRGQQVTLSCSPISGHRSVSWYQQTPGQGLQFLFEYFSETQRNKGNFPGRFSGRQFSNSRSEMNVSTLELGDSALYLCASSLWVWDRSYEQYFGPGTRLTVT.